This is a list of T cell receptor beta chains from one sample in a study of CD8+CD57+ T cells in acquired aplastic anemia. From the reads, TCRdb called clonotypes with MiXCR, one entry per CDR3 protein. The sample shows a few hundred thousand distinct CDR3 sequences, roughly a third of them seen only once. The sequenced sample was sorted CD4+, CD8+, or CD8+CD57+ T cells (not recorded which) from PBMCs. The receptors originated from a human donor with aplastic anemia. The conserved cysteine and the conserved F or W are not part of the CDR3 here. Size values are once, few and many counts, or a class for expanded clones, and some rows have none.

>NA|TRBV7-9|TRBJ2-5
ASSPHLGQETQY
>many|TRBV20-1|TRBJ1-6
SASQGDSPLH
>few|TRBV7-9|TRBJ2-3
ASSQGEDTQY
>NA|TRBV29-1|TRBJ1-6
SASLGGVSPLH
>many|TRBV7-6|TRBJ1-6
ASSPEAGPSSYNSPLH
>many|TRBV19|TRBJ1-1
ASRTQGPNTEAF
>NA|TRBV12-5|TRBJ2-3
ASGLELAPDTQY
>many|TRBV12-3/TRBV12-4|TRBJ2-3
ASVQDITDTQY
>few|TRBV2|TRBJ2-1
ASSEVRDRDNEQF
>few|TRBV7-9|TRBJ1-1
ASSRDRGLLMNTEAF
>many|TRBV7-6|TRBJ2-1
ASSNLAGGRDEQF
>NA|TRBV14|TRBJ2-5
ASSQDYGPGETQY
>many|TRBV2|TRBJ1-2
AAGRPNYGYT
>few|TRBV10-3|TRBJ1-3
ASSLDQPGQGILNTIY
>NA|TRBV5-1|TRBJ1-4
ASSLVGWSEKLF
>few|TRBV7-2|TRBJ1-2
ASSFAGCGYT
>many|TRBV19|TRBJ1-2
ASSIAGSARYGYT
>many|TRBV24-1|TRBJ1-5
ATSLEGYNQPQH
>NA|TRBV7-3|TRBJ2-3
ASSWAGAHITDTQY
>NA|TRBV7-2|TRBJ1-3
ASSLDGTGNTIH
>many|TRBV2|TRBJ2-5
ASSSQKIETQY
>NA|TRBV10-3|TRBJ1-5
ASYGGRGSYQPQH
>NA|TRBV25-1|TRBJ2-7
ASTSAGAFGFGQY
>NA|TRBV29-1|TRBJ1-6
SVQEQRDNSPLH
>NA|TRBV29-1|TRBJ2-5
SVEVLGRDTLQETQY
>NA|TRBV6-2/TRBV6-3|TRBJ2-3
ASSYGLVADTQC
>NA|TRBV5-3|TRBJ2-3
ARSLLGTADFSTQY
>NA|TRBV12-3/TRBV12-4|TRBJ1-1
ASSLALGTGTEAF
>NA|TRBV6-1|TRBJ2-2
ASSEDGRAVGELF
>NA|TRBV6-1|TRBJ1-2
ASSVSLVDRANYGYT
>few|TRBV5-6|TRBJ2-7
ASSTGQLGEQY
>NA|TRBV7-3|TRBJ2-7
ASSIYSEQY
>many|TRBV29-1|TRBJ1-3
SGTGQSGNTIY
>many|TRBV20-1|TRBJ1-2
SARVVGYGYT
>many|TRBV15|TRBJ1-5
ATSRSPGVSNQPQH
>NA|TRBV5-1|TRBJ1-1
ASSLMSRGLAEAF
>NA|TRBV5-4|TRBJ1-1
ASSFHTSHNTEAF
>many|TRBV29-1|TRBJ1-1
SPRDIMNTEAF
>many|TRBV7-3|TRBJ2-6
ASSSLGANVLT
>NA|TRBV6-2/TRBV6-3|TRBJ1-2
ASGSGLHGYT
>many|TRBV12-3/TRBV12-4|TRBJ1-2
ASNRLGYGYT
>NA|TRBV29-1|TRBJ2-1
SPERERPYNEQF
>NA|TRBV11-1|TRBJ2-3
ASSRGLGQGLDTQY
>many|TRBV7-9|TRBJ1-2
ASSGLSYGYT
>once|TRBV15|TRBJ2-7
ATRGEQY
>many|TRBV7-2|TRBJ1-5
ASSPGWGQNQPQH
>NA|TRBV20-1|TRBJ1-5
SATGSPPRGNQPQH
>few|TRBV7-4|TRBJ1-2
ASSPLGGGLNGYT
>many|TRBV19|TRBJ2-7
ASSNSGLSYEQY
>NA|TRBV4-3|TRBJ2-1
ASSQLAGTYNEQF
>NA|TRBV2|TRBJ2-3
ASSLERDRTQY
>many|TRBV9|TRBJ1-1
ASSTNPAVIPEAF
>few|TRBV7-3|TRBJ2-1
ASSLLGGPSNEQF
>NA|TRBV5-4|TRBJ2-2
DSSLAGTGFANTGELF
>many|TRBV12-3/TRBV12-4|TRBJ1-6
ASSPQGGISPLH
>NA|TRBV30|TRBJ2-7
AWSSTHTGREQY
>NA|TRBV11-2|TRBJ2-3
ASSYTGTLSTDTQY
>many|TRBV19|TRBJ2-7
ASSIASGSSYEQY
>NA|TRBV20-1|TRBJ2-7
SAREIYEQY
>few|TRBV15|TRBJ2-3
ATSRDDRGTDTQY